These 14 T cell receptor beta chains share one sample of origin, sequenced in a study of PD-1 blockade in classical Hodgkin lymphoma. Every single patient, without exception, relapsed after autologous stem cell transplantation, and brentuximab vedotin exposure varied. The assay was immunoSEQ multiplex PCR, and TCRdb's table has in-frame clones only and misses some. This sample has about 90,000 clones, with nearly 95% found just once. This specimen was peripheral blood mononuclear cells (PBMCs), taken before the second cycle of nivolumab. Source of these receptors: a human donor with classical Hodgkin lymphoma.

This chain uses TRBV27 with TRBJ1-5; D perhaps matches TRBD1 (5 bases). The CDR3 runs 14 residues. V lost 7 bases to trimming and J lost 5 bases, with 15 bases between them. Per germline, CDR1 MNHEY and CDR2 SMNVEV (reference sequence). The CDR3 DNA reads TGTGCCAGCATGAGGGGAGGGACCGATCAGCCCCAGCATTTT. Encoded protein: CASMRGGTDQPQHF.

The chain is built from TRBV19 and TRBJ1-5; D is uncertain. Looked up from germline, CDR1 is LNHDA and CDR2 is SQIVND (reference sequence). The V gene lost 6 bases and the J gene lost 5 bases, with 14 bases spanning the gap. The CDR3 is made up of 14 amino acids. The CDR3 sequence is CASSGGGEYQPQHF. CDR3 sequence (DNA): TGTGCCAGTAGCGGTGGAGGAGAGTATCAGCCCCAGCATTTT.

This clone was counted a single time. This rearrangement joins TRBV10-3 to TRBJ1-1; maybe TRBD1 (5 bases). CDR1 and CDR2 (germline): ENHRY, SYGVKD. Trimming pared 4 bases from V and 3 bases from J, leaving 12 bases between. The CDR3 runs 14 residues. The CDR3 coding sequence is TGTGCCATCAGTGGGGGGAGCCGCTACACTGAAGCTTTCTTT. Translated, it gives CAISGGSRYTEAFF.

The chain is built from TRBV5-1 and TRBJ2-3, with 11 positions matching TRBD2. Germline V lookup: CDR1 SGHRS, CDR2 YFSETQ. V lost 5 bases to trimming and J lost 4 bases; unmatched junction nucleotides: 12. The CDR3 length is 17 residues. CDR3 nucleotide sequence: TGCGCCAGCAGGACGACTACTAGCGGGAGATACGCAGATACGCAGTATTTT. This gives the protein CASRTTTSGRYADTQYF.

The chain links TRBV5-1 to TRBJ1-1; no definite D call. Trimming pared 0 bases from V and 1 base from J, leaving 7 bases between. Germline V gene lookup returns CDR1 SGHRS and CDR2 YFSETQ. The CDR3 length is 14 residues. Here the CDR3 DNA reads TGCGCCAGCAGCTTGGTTGGCGGGAACACTGAAGCTTTCTTT. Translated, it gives CASSLVGGNTEAFF.

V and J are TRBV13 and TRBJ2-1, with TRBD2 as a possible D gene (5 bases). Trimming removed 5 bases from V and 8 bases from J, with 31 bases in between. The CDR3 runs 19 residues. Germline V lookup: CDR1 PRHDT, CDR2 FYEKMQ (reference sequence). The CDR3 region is CASSPLVPQLRVYTDEQFF. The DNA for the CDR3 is TGTGCCAGCAGCCCCCTCGTTCCCCAATTGAGGGTGTACACGGATGAGCAGTTCTTC.

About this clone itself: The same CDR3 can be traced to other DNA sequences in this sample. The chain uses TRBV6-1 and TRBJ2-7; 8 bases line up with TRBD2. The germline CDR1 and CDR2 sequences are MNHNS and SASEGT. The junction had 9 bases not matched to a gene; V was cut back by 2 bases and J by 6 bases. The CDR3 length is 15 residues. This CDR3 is CASSETPAGGGEQYF. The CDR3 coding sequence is TGTGCCAGCAGTGAAACTCCGGCGGGAGGTGGCGAGCAGTACTTC.

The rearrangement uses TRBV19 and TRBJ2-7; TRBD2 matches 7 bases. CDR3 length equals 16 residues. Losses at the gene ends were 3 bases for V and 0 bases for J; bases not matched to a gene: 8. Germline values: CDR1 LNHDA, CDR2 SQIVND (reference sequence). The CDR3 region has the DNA TGTGCCAGTAGTATGTACACTAGCGAGAACTCCTACGAGCAGTACTTC. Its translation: CASSMYTSENSYEQYF.

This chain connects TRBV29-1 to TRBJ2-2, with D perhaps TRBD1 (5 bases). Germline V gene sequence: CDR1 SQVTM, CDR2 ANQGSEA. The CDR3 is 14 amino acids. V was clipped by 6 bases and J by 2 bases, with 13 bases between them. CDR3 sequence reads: CSVLTVLNTGELFF. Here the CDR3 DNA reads TGCAGCGTGCTGACAGTACTCAACACCGGGGAGCTGTTTTTT.

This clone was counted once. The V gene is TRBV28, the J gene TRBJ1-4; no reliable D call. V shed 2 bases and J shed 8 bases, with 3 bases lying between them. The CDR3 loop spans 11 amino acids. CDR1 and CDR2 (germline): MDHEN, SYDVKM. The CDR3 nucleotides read TGTGCCAGCAGTTTAAGGGAAAAACTGTTTTTT. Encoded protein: CASSLREKLFF. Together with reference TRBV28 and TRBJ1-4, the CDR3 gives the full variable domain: DVKVTQSSRYLVKRTGEKVFLECVQDMDHENMFWYRQDPGLGLRLIYFSYDVKMKEKGDIPEGYSVSREKKERFSLILESASTNQTSMYLCASSLREKLFFGSGTQLSVL.

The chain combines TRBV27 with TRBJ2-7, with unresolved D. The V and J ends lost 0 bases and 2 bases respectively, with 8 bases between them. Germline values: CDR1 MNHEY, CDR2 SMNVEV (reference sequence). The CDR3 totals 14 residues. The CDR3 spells CASSLSIRAYEQYF. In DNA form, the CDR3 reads TGTGCCAGCAGTTTATCCATCCGGGCCTACGAGCAGTACTTC.

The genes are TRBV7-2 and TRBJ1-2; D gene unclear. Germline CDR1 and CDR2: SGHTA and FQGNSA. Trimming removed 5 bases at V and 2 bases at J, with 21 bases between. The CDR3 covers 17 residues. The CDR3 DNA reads TGTGCCAGCAGCCAAGACGGTTTCGGGCTCGGAAACTATGGCTACACCTTC. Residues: CASSQDGFGLGNYGYTF.

CDR3 sequence: CASSPKLGTSYEQYF. DNA for the CDR3: TGTGCCAGCAGCCCCAAACTCGGAACGTCCTACGAGCAGTACTTC. This sequence joins TRBV9 and TRBJ2-7; the D is unclear. The germline gives CDR1 SGDLS, CDR2 YYNGEE. The V end was cut by 4 bases, the J end by 1 base, with 15 bases between. This CDR3 has 15 amino acids. Looking up the rest from reference TRBV9 and TRBJ2-7 gives the full variable domain: DSGVTQTPKHLITATGQRVTLRCSPRSGDLSVYWYQQSLDQGLQFLIQYYNGEERAKGNILERFSAQQFPDLHSELNLSSLELGDSALYFCASSPKLGTSYEQYFGPGTRLTVT.

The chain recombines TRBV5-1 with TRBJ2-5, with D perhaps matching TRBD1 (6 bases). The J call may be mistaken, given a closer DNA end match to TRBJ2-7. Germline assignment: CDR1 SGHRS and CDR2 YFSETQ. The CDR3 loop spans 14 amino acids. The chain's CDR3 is CASSLPGANYEQYF. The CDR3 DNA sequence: TGCGCCAGCAGCTTGCCAGGGGCCAACTACGAGCAGTACTTC.